This T cell receptor (beta chain) was captured by sequencing in a study of shared clonotypes between healthy human individuals (TCRdb year 2020). For context, the study as a whole: Two women and three men aged 18 to 49 years were included in the cohort. The study deeply sequenced blood TCR repertoires of 5 or 6 healthy adults to estimate repertoire size and the extent of clonotype sharing between individuals. Per donor, leukapheresis produced somewhere between about 0.94 and 9.5 billion PBMCs. Per donor, three plates each were used for CD4 naive and CD4 memory, two for CD8 naive, and one for CD8 memory. To increase sequencing depth and limit assay-specific biases, TCR repertoire library preparation and sequencing were carried out by different laboratories using diverse techniques. What the authors observed across the whole study: Approximately 5% of naive CD4, 3.5% of naive CD8, 2.3% of memory CD4, and approximately 0.39% of memory CD8 clonotypes were shared across several donors. Naive subsets generally had larger estimated clonotype richness than memory subsets. Compared with non-shared clonotypes, clonotypes shared by all four sorted-subset donors had higher generation probabilities. Pairwise subsampling led to the expectation that sequencing depth would affect the degree of clonotype sharing among donors. Because the study included only a small number of donors, the genetic and exposure-history diversity represented was limited. Incomplete sequencing was indicated by rarefaction of sorted-subset datasets, despite the large sequencing depth. Sampling was restricted to blood, and TCR repertoires in tissue are likely to differ from TCR repertoires in blood.

Using the deep immunoSEQ assay, TCR CDR3 regions were amplified from genomic DNA by multiplex PCR. Genomic DNA extracted from each cell subset was distributed evenly over all wells of several immunoSEQ 96-well plates, and each plate served as one replicate. Each replicate PCR for sorted subsets received around 210 ng genomic DNA, equal to tens of thousands of T cell genomes. Purified libraries were quantified with a Qubit 3.0 fluorometer, sized on a Bioanalyzer 2100, and re-quantified with the KAPA Library Quantification kit. A separate single-read 150-cycle Illumina NextSeq 550 flow cell was used to sequence each immunoSEQ 96-well plate. As for the original processing: Because the immunoSEQ output held only junctional sequences and lacked quality scores, the filtering could not match the filtering applied to full-length reads. To assign V/J genes and CDR3, sequences were annotated using PyIR, a Python wrapper for IgBLAST v1.9, with IMGT germline references. Reads with weak V/J assignments (E-value above 1e-6), missing CDR3, stop codons, out-of-frame junctions, or ambiguous translated residues were removed. V3J clonotypes were defined as sequences sharing an identical inferred V gene, J gene, and CDR3 amino acid sequence. Percentage overlap between repertoires was calculated by dividing the number of shared unique clonotypes by the size of the smaller repertoire. Richness of each repertoire was evaluated using RTK rarefaction, the Chao1 estimator, and Recon v2.1 estimates of unobserved clonotypes. OLGA was used to compute generation probabilities for all TCRbeta clonotypes that the gDNA method yielded from a few donors. TCRdb holds this immuneACCESS table with in-frame rearrangements only. Some clones are missing; in checked studies, unresolved V genes explain under half, and the rest has no known cause. V and J calls and clone size are as listed in that table; D and trimming were resolved from the DNA. This sample has millions of clones in its table, and roughly 93% of those were observed once. 0.35% to 0.5% of the sample is taken by the ten largest.

As concerns this clone: Its antigen is currently not known. Per-base quality was not reported, and no clone a single base away is much larger than it.

The donors were healthy, HIV-negative adults who had no recently reported acute infections or vaccinations. Only Caucasian adults living in Nashville, Tennessee, USA were represented among the donors. Magnetic negative selection was used to enrich CD4+ T cells, after which naive cells were positively selected on CD45RA and the negative fraction became the memory subset. After blood collection by leukapheresis, PBMCs were isolated using Ficoll-Histopaque density gradient centrifugation and then cryopreserved in the vapor phase of liquid nitrogen. Analytical flow cytometry was used to check the purity and quantity of each magnetically sorted T cell population. Genomic DNA was isolated from each sorted fraction and quantified by UV absorbance on a Nanodrop 2000c. Counted from cysteine to phenylalanine, this CDR3 has 15 amino acids. The sequence is cut down to CDR3 DNA, 45 bases in frame from base 1.

Sequencing input: naive CD4+ T cells from PBMCs. In the paper's terms, the cell subset or site label means: CD45RA+ positively selected. The chain is encoded by TRBV21-1 joined to TRBJ2-7; the table assigns TRBD2, which was not confirmed against the DNA. TRBV21-1 is recorded as a pseudogene. This TCR came from a young man in good health. Some clones in this sample may be carry-over from other donors' samples. The DNA reads as follows: TGTGCCAGCAGCAACTTTGCGGGATATACCTACGAGCAGTACTTC. It encodes CASSNFAGYTYEQYF.